What follows describes a single T cell receptor beta chain. Authors' data handling: Estimated nucleated cell counts came from reference gene primer amplification. The table came from immunoSEQ multiplex PCR; TCRdb's copy has only in-frame clones and leaves some out. The DNA was the basis for D and trimming; V, J and clone size are from that table. The sample lists a few hundred thousand clones; approximately 88% were seen once. The sample is drawn from a study of blood T cell repertoires in COVID-19. The CDR3 totals 16 residues. Germline V CDR1 and CDR2: SGHNT, YYREEE (reference sequence). V shed 1 base and J shed 5 bases, with 19 bases lying between them.

The sample was peripheral blood. This TCR was sampled from a woman in her twenties or thirties with COVID-19, enrolled during active disease. The chain employs TRBV5-4 and TRBJ2-7; TRBD1 might be the D (5 bases). CDR3 sequence (DNA): TGTGCCAGCAGCTTGCTTGTCGCAGGGTTGGTAAACGAGCAGTACTTC. It yields the protein CASSLLVAGLVNEQYF.